This T cell receptor (beta chain) was sequenced for a study of shared clonotypes between healthy human individuals. Study summary: Those who served as donors were two women and a few men between the ages of 18 and 49. General study results and limits: Generation probability values for non-shared clonotypes were lower than those for clonotypes shared by all four donors.

As regards this clone: Its antigen is currently unknown. The sample carries other DNA sequences with the same CDR3.

Deep was the level used in running the assay. Sequencing used immunoSEQ multiplex PCR; TCRdb keeps in-frame clones, though not all of them. This sample has millions of clones; just over 90% occur once, and the top ten carry roughly 0.15%. Sequences were obtained from naive CD4+ T cells sorted from blood. Subset reported: CD45RA+ positively selected. The source of this sequence is a man between 18 and 35 years old in good health.

The CDR3 loop reads CASSPRAATNEKLFF. The CDR3, as DNA: TGTGCCAGCTCACCACGGGCAGCAACTAATGAAAAACTGTTTTTT. J is TRBJ1-4 and V is TRBV18; D is unclear. The CDR3 runs 15 residues. Trimming shortened V by 1 base and J by 0 bases, and 6 bases separated the two germline ends. Germline V gene data show CDR1 as KGHSH and CDR2 as LQKENI.